A single T cell receptor beta chain is shown here with its context. V lost 3 bases and J lost 0, with 6 bases in between. CDR1 and CDR2 (germline): GTSNPN, SVGIG (reference sequence). The CDR3 is 13 amino acids. This sample stems from a study of blood T cell repertoires in COVID-19. Study-level background: Samples taken during acute and convalescent COVID-19 were collected in the United States, Italy and Spain.

The data were produced by immunoSEQ multiplex PCR, yet TCRdb's version contains in-frame clones alone and is incomplete. The sample has 55,000 to 75,000 clones, approximately 80% seen once. The TCR sequence derives from a man between 65 and 79 years old who had recovered from COVID-19. The chain combines TRBV30 with TRBJ2-1, with D hard to call. Sequenced material: peripheral blood. CDR3: CAWSGDSYNEQFF. As DNA, the CDR3 is TGTGCCTGGAGCGGAGACTCCTACAATGAGCAGTTCTTC.